This T cell receptor (beta chain) came from a study of blood T cell repertoires in COVID-19. Study at large: COVID-19 samples, acute and convalescent, were from the United States, Italy and Spain. In each case, the material was cDNA or gDNA derived from T cells, B-cell-depleted T cells, or PBMCs.

CDR3 length equals 13 residues. Germline CDR1 KGHSH, CDR2 LQKENI. The germline V and J ends were trimmed by 2 bases and 8 bases, with 10 bases remaining between them. In the authors' workflow: Amplified reference gene primers provided the basis for estimating nucleated cell counts. Profiled with immunoSEQ multiplex PCR; TCRdb holds only in-frame clones, not every one. For V, J and clone size, that table is used; D and trimming come from the DNA. The data show roughly 140,000 clones, with 87% seen just once and about 10% held by the top ten. Recruitment covered some 25 US areas and drew participants whose ages spanned roughly 18 to 95 years.

The receptor was isolated from a man aged 55-75 years who had recovered from COVID-19. The genes are TRBV18 and TRBJ2-1; D is undetermined. The specimen was PBMCs or T cells enriched from blood (not recorded which). The CDR3 bases are TGTGCCAGCTCACCAATTTACGGAGATGAGCAGTTCTTC. Translation gives CASSPIYGDEQFF.